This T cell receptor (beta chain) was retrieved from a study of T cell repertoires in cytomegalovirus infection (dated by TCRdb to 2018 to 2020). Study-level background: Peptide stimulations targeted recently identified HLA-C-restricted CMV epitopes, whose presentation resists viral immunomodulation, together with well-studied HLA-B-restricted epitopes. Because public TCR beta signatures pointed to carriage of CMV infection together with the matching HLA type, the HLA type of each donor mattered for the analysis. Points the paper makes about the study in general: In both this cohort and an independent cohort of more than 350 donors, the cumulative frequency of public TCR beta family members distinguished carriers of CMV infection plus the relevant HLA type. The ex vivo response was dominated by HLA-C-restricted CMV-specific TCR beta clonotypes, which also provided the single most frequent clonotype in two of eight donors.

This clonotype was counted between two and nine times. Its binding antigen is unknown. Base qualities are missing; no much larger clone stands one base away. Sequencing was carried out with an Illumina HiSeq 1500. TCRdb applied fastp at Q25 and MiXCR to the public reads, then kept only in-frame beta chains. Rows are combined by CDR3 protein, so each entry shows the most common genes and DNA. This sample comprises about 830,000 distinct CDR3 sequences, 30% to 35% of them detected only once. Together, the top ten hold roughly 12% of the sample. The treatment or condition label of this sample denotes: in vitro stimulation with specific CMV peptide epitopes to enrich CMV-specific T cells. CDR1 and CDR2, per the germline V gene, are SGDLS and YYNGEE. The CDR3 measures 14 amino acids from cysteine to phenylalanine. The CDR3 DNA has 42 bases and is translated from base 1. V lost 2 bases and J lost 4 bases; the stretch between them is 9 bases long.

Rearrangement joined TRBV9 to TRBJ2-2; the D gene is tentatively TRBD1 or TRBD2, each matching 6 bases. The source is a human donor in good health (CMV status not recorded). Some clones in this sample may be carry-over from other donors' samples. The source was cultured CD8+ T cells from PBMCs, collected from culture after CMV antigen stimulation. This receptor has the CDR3 CASSVGGGTGELFF. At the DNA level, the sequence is TGTGCCAGCAGCGTCGGAGGGGGCACCGGGGAGCTGTTTTTT.